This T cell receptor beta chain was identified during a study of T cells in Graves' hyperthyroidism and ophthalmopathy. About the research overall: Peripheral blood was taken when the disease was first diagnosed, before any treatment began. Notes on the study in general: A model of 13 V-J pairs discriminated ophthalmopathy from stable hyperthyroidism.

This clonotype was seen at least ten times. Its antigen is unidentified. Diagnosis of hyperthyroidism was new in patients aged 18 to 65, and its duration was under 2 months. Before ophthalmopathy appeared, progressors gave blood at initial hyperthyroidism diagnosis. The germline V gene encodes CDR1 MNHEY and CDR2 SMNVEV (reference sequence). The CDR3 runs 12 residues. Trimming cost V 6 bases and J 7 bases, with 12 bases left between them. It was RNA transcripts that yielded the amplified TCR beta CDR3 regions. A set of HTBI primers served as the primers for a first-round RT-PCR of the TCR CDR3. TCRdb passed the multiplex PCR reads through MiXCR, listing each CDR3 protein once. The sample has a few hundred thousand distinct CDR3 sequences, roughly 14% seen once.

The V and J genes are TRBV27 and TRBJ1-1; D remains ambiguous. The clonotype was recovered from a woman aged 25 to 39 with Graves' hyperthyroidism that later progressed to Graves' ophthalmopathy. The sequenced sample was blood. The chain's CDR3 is CASSPGRDEAFF. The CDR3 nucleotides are TGTGCCAGCAGCCCAGGTAGGGATGAAGCTTTCTTT.